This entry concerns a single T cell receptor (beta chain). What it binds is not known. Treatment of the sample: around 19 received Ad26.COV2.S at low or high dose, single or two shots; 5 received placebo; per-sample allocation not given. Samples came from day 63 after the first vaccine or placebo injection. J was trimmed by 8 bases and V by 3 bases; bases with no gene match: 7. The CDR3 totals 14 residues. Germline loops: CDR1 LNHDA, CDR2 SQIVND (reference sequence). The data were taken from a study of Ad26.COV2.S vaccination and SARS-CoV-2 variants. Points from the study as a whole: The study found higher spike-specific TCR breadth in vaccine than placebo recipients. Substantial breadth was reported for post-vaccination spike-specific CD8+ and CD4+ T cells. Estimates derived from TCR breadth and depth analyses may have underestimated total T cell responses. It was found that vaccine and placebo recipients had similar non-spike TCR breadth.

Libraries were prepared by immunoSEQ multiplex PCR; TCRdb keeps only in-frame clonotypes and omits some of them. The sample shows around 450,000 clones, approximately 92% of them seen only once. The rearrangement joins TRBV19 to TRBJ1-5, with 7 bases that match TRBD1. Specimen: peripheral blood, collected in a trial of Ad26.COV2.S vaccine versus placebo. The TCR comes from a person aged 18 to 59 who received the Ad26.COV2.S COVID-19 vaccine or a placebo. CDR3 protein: CASSIDRVREPQHF. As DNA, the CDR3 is TGTGCCAGTAGTATTGACAGGGTGAGGGAGCCCCAGCATTTT.